The T cell receptor beta chain described here comes from a study of control samples from healthy donors and cancer patients (dated by TCRdb to the early 2020s). Libraries came from the immunoSEQ multiplex PCR assay. The immuneACCESS repertoire file appears here via TCRdb, limited to in-frame rearrangements. These files lack a portion of the clones; in checked studies, under half of the deficit traces to unresolved V genes, and the cause of the others is not known. The sample table holds some 130,000 clones, of which roughly 92% were seen once. Around 5.8% of the sample belongs to the ten largest clones. A word on this clone: What this receptor recognizes is not known. Per-base quality was not reported, and no clone a single base away is much larger than it.

The sequenced sample was blood. This receptor was identified in a man between 18 and 29 years old in good health.

The encoded CDR3 is CAWTGGPSDEQYF. The DNA reads as follows: TGTGCCTGGACGGGGGGACCTTCTGACGAGCAGTACTTC. The receptor chain draws on TRBV30 and TRBJ2-7; 7 middle bases align to TRBD2. The cysteine opens and the phenylalanine closes a CDR3 of 13 amino acids. Only the CDR3 region is kept as DNA, spanning 39 bases read in frame from base 1. CDR1 and CDR2, per the germline V gene (reference sequence), are GTSNPN and SVGIG. V loses 4 bases at its end and J loses 5 bases; junction bases beyond the gene matches: 8.